A single sample gave rise to the 13 T cell receptor beta chains below, sequenced in a study of blood T cell repertoires in COVID-19. The table came from immunoSEQ multiplex PCR; TCRdb's copy has only in-frame clones and leaves some out. In the table there are tens of thousands of clones, more than 75% of which are singletons. The sequenced sample consisted of peripheral blood. These receptors were obtained from a human donor in a cohort sampled during active COVID-19.

CDR3 in DNA: TGTGCCACCAGGGATACAGGAGGGACTGAAGCTTTCTTT. Amino acids: CATRDTGGTEAFF. The chain employs TRBV24-1 and TRBJ1-1, with D possibly being TRBD1 (5 bases). Germline CDR1 and CDR2: KGHDR and SFDVKD. The V end lost 7 bases, the J end lost 5 bases, and 13 bases lay between the germline ends. The CDR3 extends over 13 amino acids.

This sequence joins TRBV10-3 and TRBJ2-5; TRBD2 matches at 15 bases. Unmatched junction bases numbered 2, after V lost 11 bases and J lost 4 bases. The CDR3 length is 13 residues. Per germline, CDR1 ENHRY and CDR2 SYGVKD. The CDR3 reads CAVGLAGGETQYF. Here the CDR3 DNA reads TGTGCCGTGGGACTAGCGGGAGGAGAGACCCAGTACTTC.

This clone was counted a single time. The chain recombines TRBV4-3 with TRBJ2-1; weak D call: TRBD2 (5 bases). Between the trimmed V and J ends, which lost 4 bases and 3 bases, there was a span of 10 bases. This CDR3 is built from 14 residues. Germline V CDR1 and CDR2: LGHNA, YSLEER. CDR3 bases: TGCGCCAGCAGCCGGGCGGGCCTCTACAATGAGCAGTTCTTC. The encoded protein is CASSRAGLYNEQFF.

The V call is TRBV7-8, the J call TRBJ2-7; 9 positions agree with TRBD2. After removal of 9 bases from V and 4 bases from J, the junction contained 10 bases not matched to a gene. Looked up from germline, CDR1 is SGHVS and CDR2 is FQNEAQ. The CDR3 extends over 14 amino acids. The CDR3 here is CASSQRGVPYEQYF. DNA of the CDR3: TGTGCCAGTTCCCAGCGGGGGGTTCCATACGAGCAGTACTTC.

For this clone: One junction end disagrees with the germline gene, perhaps due to a read error. J is TRBJ1-2 and V is TRBV29-1; 7 bases are a match to TRBD1. This CDR3 contains 10 residues. Germline V CDR1 and CDR2: SQVTM, ANQGSEA. In nucleotides, the CDR3 is TGCAGCGTTGCACAGGGGTGGGGAGACTTC. Translating gives CSVAQGWGDF.

The V call is TRBV7-8, the J call TRBJ1-5; D may be TRBD1 (5 bases). The CDR3 consists of 16 residues. The germline V gene has CDR1 SGHVS and CDR2 FQNEAQ. Between the trimmed V and J ends, which lost 0 bases and 0 bases, there was a span of 9 bases. The CDR3 sequence: CASSLARGYSNQPQHF. In nucleotides, the CDR3 is TGTGCCAGCAGCTTAGCGCGGGGGTATAGCAATCAGCCCCAGCATTTT.

V is TRBV15 and J is TRBJ2-3, with D hard to call. CDR1 is LNHNV, CDR2 YYDKDF, per germline (reference sequence). V shed 8 bases and J shed 5 bases, with 14 bases lying between them. CDR3 length: 13 amino acids. CDR3 nucleotide sequence: TGTGCCACCTCCATCGGCGCAGGAGATACGCAGTATTTT. Amino acid sequence: CATSIGAGDTQYF.

The rearrangement uses TRBV19 and TRBJ2-3; D is undetermined. Trimming left V 3 bases short and J 2 bases short, with 6 bases between. This CDR3 is built from 13 residues. The germline gives CDR1 LNHDA, CDR2 SQIVND (reference sequence). As DNA, the CDR3 is TGTGCCAGTAGTATTCCCAACACAGATACGCAGTATTTT. It translates to CASSIPNTDTQYF. Drawing the rest from reference TRBV19 and TRBJ2-3, the complete variable domain is DGGITQSPKYLFRKEGQNVTLSCEQNLNHDAMYWYRQDPGQGLRLIYYSQIVNDFQKGDIAEGYSVSREKKESFPLTVTSAQKNPTAFYLCASSIPNTDTQYFGPGTRLTVL.

The chain couples TRBV9 to TRBJ2-2, with TRBD2 identical over 8 bases. The CDR3 contains 15 residues. Looked up from germline, CDR1 is SGDLS and CDR2 is YYNGEE. After removal of 9 bases from V and 4 bases from J, the junction contained 11 bases not matched to a gene. The CDR3 coding sequence is TGTGCCACCCGCCGGGGGGGGTCGAGCACCGGGGAGCTGTTTTTT. Amino acid sequence: CATRRGGSSTGELFF.

The chain couples TRBV12-3 or TRBV12-4 to TRBJ1-2; D call uncertain. The CDR3 sequence is 13 residues long. The ends were cut back, 3 bases at V and 3 bases at J, with 8 bases in the middle. CDR3 protein: CASSFGGDYGYTF. CDR3 coding DNA: TGTGCCAGCAGTTTCGGCGGGGACTATGGCTACACCTTC.

The V gene is TRBV28, the J gene TRBJ2-7; TRBD1 agrees at 7 bases. The CDR3 runs 15 residues. The V gene's germline CDR1 is MDHEN and CDR2 SYDVKM. With 3 bases clipped from V and 2 bases from J, the junction kept 7 bases outside the gene matches. CDR3 bases: TGTGCCAGCAGTTTTCGGGGACAGATAGCCTACGAGCAGTACTTC. As protein: CASSFRGQIAYEQYF.

The chain carries TRBV6-2 or TRBV6-3 and TRBJ2-3; 7 bases fit TRBD2. The CDR3 extends over 13 amino acids. Germline V gene lookup returns CDR1 MNHEY and CDR2 SVGEGT. Trimming took 6 bases from V and 3 from J; bases not matched to a gene: 3. Here the CDR3 reads CASSVRGTDTQYF. CDR3 DNA: TGTGCCAGCAGCGTGCGGGGGACAGATACGCAGTATTTT.

The chain has TRBV3-1 (or the pseudogene TRBV3-2) and TRBJ2-1; tentatively, D is TRBD2 (5 bases). This CDR3 comprises 15 residues. CDR1 is LGHDT and CDR2 is YNNKEL in the germline V gene (reference sequence). Deletions cut 3 bases from V and 8 bases from J, with 17 bases between. The CDR3 reads CASSHLGLASDEQFF. In DNA, the CDR3 is TGTGCCAGCAGCCACCTAGGGCTAGCTTCGGATGAGCAGTTCTTC.